The 13 T cell receptor beta chains reported below all come from one sample, sequenced in a study of cytomegalovirus exposure and HLA in healthy donors (dated by TCRdb to 2016 to 2017). The receptor library was made with the immunoSEQ multiplex PCR assay. For the multiplex PCR, a mixture combining 60 forward primers for TCR Vbeta segments and 13 reverse primers for TCR Jbeta segments was used. TCRdb retrieved this table from immuneACCESS and kept in-frame rearrangements only. Not all clones are present; in checked studies, unresolved V genes account for under half, and no reason is known for the remainder. The sample table shows approximately 64,000 clones, and under 85% are seen once. Around 5.1% of the sample is held by the ten biggest clonotypes. The sequencing sample was made of PBMCs. These receptors came from a male donor in good health and CMV-seropositive.

This clone appeared a single time. The chain recombines TRBV5-4 with TRBJ2-3; 9 bases are a match to TRBD2. V shed 0 bases and J 3 bases; nucleotides not matched to a gene: 11. The germline gives CDR1 SGHNT, CDR2 YYREEE (reference sequence). This CDR3 is 18 amino acids long. CDR3 bases: TGTGCCAGCAGCTTGGGGGGAGGCGGGGGGGCCGCGACAGATACGCAGTATTTT. This encodes CASSLGGGGGAATDTQYF.

The CDR3 loop reads CASSEQTGGLTEAFF. The CDR3 bases are TGTGCCAGCAGTGAGCAGACAGGGGGCTTGACTGAAGCTTTCTTT. V and J are TRBV6-4 and TRBJ1-1, with 10 bases matching TRBD1. Germline CDR1 MRHNA, CDR2 SNTAGT. Trimming at V came to 3 bases and at J to 5 bases, leaving 6 bases not matched to a gene. The CDR3 runs 15 residues.

The chain combines TRBV28 with TRBJ1-6, with D uncertain. Germline assignment: CDR1 MDHEN and CDR2 SYDVKM. The CDR3 consists of 14 residues. V lost 6 bases to trimming and J lost 0 bases, with 6 bases between them. The CDR3 region has the DNA TGTGCCAGCAGAGGGAGCTCCTATAATTCACCCCTCCACTTT. Amino acid sequence: CASRGSSYNSPLHF.

The chain combines TRBV6-5 with TRBJ2-7; TRBD1 matches at 8 bases. V shed 0 bases and J 2 bases; nucleotides not matched to a gene: 3. Looked up from germline, CDR1 is MNHEY and CDR2 is SVGAGI. The CDR3 sequence is 15 residues long. The CDR3, as DNA: TGTGCCAGCAGTTACTCGCAGGGGGCCACCTACGAGCAGTACTTC. It encodes CASSYSQGATYEQYF.

The table lists this clone with a few counts. The gene calls are TRBV5-4 and TRBJ1-2; TRBD1 might be the D (6 bases). This CDR3 has 14 amino acids. The V gene's germline CDR1 is SGHNT and CDR2 YYREEE (reference sequence). Trimming removed 4 bases from V and 1 base from J, with 11 bases in between. The CDR3 nucleotides are TGTGCCAGCAGCACAGGGAGCATTAACTATGGCTACACCTTC. Residues: CASSTGSINYGYTF. The entire variable domain, with the rest obtained from reference TRBV5-4 and TRBJ1-2, is as follows: ETGVTQSPTHLIKTRGQQVTLRCSSQSGHNTVSWYQQALGQGPQFIFQYYREEENGRGNFPPRFSGLQFPNYSSELNVNALELDDSALYLCASSTGSINYGYTFGSGTRLTVV.

V and J are TRBV4-2 and TRBJ1-2; the match to TRBD1 covers 9 bases. This CDR3 has 16 amino acids. After removal of 4 bases from V and 7 bases from J, the junction contained 13 bases not matched to a gene. Germline V CDR1 and CDR2: LGHNA, YNFKEQ. CDR3 sequence reads: CASSRSGTGKDSGYTF. Written as DNA, the CDR3 is TGTGCCAGCAGCCGGTCCGGGACAGGGAAGGACAGTGGCTACACCTTC.

The gene calls are TRBV6-5 and TRBJ1-5; 8 nucleotides agree with TRBD1. V dropped 6 bases and J dropped 4; count of bases not matched to a gene: 8. Germline V gives CDR1 MNHEY, CDR2 SVGAGI. The CDR3 extends over 15 amino acids. CDR3 DNA sequence: TGTGCCAGCAGCCCAGACAGGGGAAGGAATCAGCCCCAGCATTTT. Encoded protein: CASSPDRGRNQPQHF.

This sequence joins TRBV28 and TRBJ2-7; 9 nucleotides line up with TRBD1. Germline V CDR1 and CDR2: MDHEN, SYDVKM. The CDR3 spans 15 residues. After removal of 5 bases from V and 3 bases from J, the junction contained 8 bases not matched to a gene. DNA of the CDR3: TGTGCCAGCAGTACCTACAGGGGGCGAGACTACGAGCAGTACTTC. Translating it yields CASSTYRGRDYEQYF.

The J gene is TRBJ2-3, the V gene TRBV28; D remains ambiguous. Germline V gives CDR1 MDHEN, CDR2 SYDVKM. The CDR3 contains 11 residues. V lost 7 bases and J lost 6, with 8 bases in between. CDR3 region: CASNLADTQYF. CDR3 nucleotides: TGTGCCAGCAACCTGGCCGATACGCAGTATTTT.

V and J are TRBV7-8 and TRBJ1-2; a weak D match, TRBD1 (6 bases). This CDR3 has 16 residues. V was pared by 5 bases and J by 10 bases, with 26 bases between. The V gene's germline CDR1 is SGHVS and CDR2 FQNEAQ. CDR3 residues: CASSARAGAAILDYTF. The CDR3 nucleotides are TGTGCCAGCAGCGCGCGGGCAGGGGCCGCTATCCTCGACTACACCTTC.

This clone was seen a handful of times. The chain employs TRBV5-1 and TRBJ2-1; 7 bases map to TRBD1. V shed 4 bases and J 5 bases; nucleotides not matched to a gene: 6. The CDR3 extends over 14 amino acids. CDR1 and CDR2 from the germline V gene are SGHRS and YFSETQ. CDR3 in amino acids: CASSVGQEDNEQFF. CDR3 DNA: TGCGCCAGCAGCGTCGGACAGGAAGACAATGAGCAGTTCTTC.

The V gene is TRBV11-2, the J gene TRBJ2-3, with D perhaps matching TRBD1 (6 bases). The V end lost 5 bases, the J end lost 2 bases, and 11 bases lay between the germline ends. The CDR3 length is 14 residues. CDR1 and CDR2 from the germline V gene are SGHAT and FQNNGV. The CDR3 DNA reads as TGTGCCAGCAGCCCAGGACAGCCCACAGATACGCAGTATTTT. Protein sequence: CASSPGQPTDTQYF.

The CDR3, as DNA: TGTGCCAGCTATCGCAGGGGTTTTAACGAGCAGTACTTC. Protein: CASYRRGFNEQYF. The chain couples TRBV6-1 to TRBJ2-7; tentative D call: TRBD1 (6 bases). The length of the CDR3 is 13 residues. Trimming took off 8 bases at V and 5 bases at J, with 16 bases between the two ends. Germline loops: CDR1 MNHNS, CDR2 SASEGT.